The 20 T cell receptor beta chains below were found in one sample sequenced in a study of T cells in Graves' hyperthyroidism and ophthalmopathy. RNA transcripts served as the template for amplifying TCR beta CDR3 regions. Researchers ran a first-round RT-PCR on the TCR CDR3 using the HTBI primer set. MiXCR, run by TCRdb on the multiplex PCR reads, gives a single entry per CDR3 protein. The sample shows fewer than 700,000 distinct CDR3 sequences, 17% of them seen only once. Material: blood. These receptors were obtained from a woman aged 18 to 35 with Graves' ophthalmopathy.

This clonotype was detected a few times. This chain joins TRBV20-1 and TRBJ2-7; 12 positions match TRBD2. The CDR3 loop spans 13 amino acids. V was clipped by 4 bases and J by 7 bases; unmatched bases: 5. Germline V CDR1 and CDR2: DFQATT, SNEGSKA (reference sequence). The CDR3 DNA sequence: TGCAGTGCTAAGACTAGCGGGGGAGATGAGCAGTACTTC. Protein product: CSAKTSGGDEQYF.

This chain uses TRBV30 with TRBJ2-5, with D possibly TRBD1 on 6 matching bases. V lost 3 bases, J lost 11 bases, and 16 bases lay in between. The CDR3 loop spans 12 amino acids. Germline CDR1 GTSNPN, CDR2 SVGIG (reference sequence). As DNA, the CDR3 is TGTGCCTGGAGCCCGGGACACAGGGTACAGTACTTC. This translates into CAWSPGHRVQYF. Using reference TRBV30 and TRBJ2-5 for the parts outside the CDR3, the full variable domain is SQTIHQWPATLVQPVGSPLSLECTVEGTSNPNLYWYRQAAGRGLQLLFYSVGIGQISSEVPQNLSASRPQDRQFILSSKKLLLSDSGFYLCAWSPGHRVQYFGPGTRLLVL.

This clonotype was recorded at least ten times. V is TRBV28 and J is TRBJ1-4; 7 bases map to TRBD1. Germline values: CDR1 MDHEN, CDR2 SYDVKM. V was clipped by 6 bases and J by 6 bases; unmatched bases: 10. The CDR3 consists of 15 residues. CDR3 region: CASSTQGLSDEKLFF. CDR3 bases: TGTGCCAGCAGCACACAGGGGTTATCGGATGAAAAACTGTTTTTT. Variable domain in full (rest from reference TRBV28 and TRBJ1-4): DVKVTQSSRYLVKRTGEKVFLECVQDMDHENMFWYRQDPGLGLRLIYFSYDVKMKEKGDIPEGYSVSREKKERFSLILESASTNQTSMYLCASSTQGLSDEKLFFGSGTQLSVL.

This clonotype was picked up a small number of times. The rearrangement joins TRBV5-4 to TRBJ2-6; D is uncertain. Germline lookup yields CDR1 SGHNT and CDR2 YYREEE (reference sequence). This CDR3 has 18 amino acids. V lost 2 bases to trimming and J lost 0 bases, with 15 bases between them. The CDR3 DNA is TGTGCCAGCAGCTTTGTCCAGAGTCGATTCTCTGGGGCCAACGTCCTGACTTTC. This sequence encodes CASSFVQSRFSGANVLTF.

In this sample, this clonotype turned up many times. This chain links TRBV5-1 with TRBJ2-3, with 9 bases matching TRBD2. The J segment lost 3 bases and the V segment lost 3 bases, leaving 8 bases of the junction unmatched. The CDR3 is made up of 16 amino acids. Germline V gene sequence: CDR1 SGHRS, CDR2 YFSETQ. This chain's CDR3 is CASSYYSGSGTDTQYF. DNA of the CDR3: TGCGCCAGCAGCTATTATAGCGGGAGCGGGACAGATACGCAGTATTTT. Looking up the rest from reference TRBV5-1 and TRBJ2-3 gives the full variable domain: KAGVTQTPRYLIKTRGQQVTLSCSPISGHRSVSWYQQTPGQGLQFLFEYFSETQRNKGNFPGRFSGRQFSNSRSEMNVSTLELGDSALYLCASSYYSGSGTDTQYFGPGTRLTVL.

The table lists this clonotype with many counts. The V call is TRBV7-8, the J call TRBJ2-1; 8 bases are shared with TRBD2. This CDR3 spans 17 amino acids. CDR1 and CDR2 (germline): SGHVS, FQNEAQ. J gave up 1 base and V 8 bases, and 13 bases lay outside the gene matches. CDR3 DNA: TGTGCCAGCGGTCAAACTAGCGGCCTTACTTCCTACAATGAGCAGTTCTTC. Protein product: CASGQTSGLTSYNEQFF.

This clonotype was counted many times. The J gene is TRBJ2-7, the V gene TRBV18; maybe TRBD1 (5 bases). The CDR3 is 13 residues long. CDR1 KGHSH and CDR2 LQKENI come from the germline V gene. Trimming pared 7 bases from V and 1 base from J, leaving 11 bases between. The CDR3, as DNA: TGTGCCAGCTGCCCAGGGAATTCCTACGAGCAGTACTTC. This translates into CASCPGNSYEQYF.

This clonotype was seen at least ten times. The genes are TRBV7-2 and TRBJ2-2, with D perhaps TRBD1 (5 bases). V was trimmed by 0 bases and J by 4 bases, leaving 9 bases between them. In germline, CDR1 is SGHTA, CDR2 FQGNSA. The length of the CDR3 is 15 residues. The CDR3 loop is CASSLAGHRTGELFF. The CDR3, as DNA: TGTGCCAGCAGCTTAGCGGGGCACCGCACCGGGGAGCTGTTTTTT. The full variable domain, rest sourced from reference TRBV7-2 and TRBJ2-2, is GAGVSQSPSNKVTEKGKDVELRCDPISGHTALYWYRQSLGQGLEFLIYFQGNSAPDKSGLPSDRFSAERTGGSVSTLTIQRTQQEDSAVYLCASSLAGHRTGELFFGEGSRLTVL.

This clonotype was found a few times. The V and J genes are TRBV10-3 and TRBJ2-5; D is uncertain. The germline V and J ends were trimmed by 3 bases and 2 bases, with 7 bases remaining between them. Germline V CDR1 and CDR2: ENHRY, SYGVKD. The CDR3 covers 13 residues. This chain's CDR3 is CAISDLGQETQYF. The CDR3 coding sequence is TGTGCCATCAGTGATCTGGGTCAAGAGACCCAGTACTTC.

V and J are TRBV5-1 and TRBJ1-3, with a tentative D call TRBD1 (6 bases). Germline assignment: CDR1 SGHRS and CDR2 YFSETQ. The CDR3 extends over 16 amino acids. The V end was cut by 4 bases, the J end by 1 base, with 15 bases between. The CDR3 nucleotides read TGCGCCAGCAGCAGGACGGGACACGGGTCTGGAAACACCATATATTTT. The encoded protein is CASSRTGHGSGNTIYF. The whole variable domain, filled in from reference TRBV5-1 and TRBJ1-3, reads KAGVTQTPRYLIKTRGQQVTLSCSPISGHRSVSWYQQTPGQGLQFLFEYFSETQRNKGNFPGRFSGRQFSNSRSEMNVSTLELGDSALYLCASSRTGHGSGNTIYFGEGSWLTVV.

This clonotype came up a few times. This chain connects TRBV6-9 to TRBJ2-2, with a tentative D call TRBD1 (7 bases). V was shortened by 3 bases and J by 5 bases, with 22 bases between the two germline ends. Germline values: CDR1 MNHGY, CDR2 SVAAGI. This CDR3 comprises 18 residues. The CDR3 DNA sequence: TGTGCCAGCAGTTACCTCTTTTGGGCCAGGGGGGTGACCGGGGAGCTGTTTTTT. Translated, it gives CASSYLFWARGVTGELFF.

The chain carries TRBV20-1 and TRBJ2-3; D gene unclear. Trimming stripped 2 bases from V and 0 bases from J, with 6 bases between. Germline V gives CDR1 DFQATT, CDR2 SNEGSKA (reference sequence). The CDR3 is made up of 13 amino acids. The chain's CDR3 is CSARLGSTDTQYF. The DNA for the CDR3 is TGCAGTGCTAGACTTGGGAGCACAGATACGCAGTATTTT.

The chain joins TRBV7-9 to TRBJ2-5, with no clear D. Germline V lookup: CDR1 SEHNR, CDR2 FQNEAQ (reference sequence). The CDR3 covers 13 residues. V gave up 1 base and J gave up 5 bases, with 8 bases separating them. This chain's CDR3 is CASSLGRWETQYF. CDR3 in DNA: TGTGCCAGCAGCTTAGGGCGGTGGGAGACCCAGTACTTC.

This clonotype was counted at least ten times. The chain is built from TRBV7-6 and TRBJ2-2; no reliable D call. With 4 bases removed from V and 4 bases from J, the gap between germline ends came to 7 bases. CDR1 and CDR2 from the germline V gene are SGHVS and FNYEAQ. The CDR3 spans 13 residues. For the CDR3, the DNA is TGTGCCAGCAGCTCTCCATCCACCGGGGAGCTGTTTTTT. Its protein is CASSSPSTGELFF.

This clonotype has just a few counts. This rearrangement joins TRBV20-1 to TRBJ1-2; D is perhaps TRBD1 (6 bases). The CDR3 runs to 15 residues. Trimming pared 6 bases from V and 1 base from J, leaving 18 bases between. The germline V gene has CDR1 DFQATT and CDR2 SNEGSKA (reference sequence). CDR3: CSAGRDQGINYGYTF. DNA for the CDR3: TGCAGTGCGGGACGGGACCAGGGGATTAACTATGGCTACACCTTC.

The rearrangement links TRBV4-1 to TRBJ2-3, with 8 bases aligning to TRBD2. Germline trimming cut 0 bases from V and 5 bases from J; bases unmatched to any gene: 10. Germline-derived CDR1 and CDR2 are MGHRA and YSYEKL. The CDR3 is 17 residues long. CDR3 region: CASSQDVPNGGGDTQYF. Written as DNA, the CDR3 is TGCGCCAGCAGCCAAGATGTTCCCAACGGGGGGGGAGATACGCAGTATTTT.

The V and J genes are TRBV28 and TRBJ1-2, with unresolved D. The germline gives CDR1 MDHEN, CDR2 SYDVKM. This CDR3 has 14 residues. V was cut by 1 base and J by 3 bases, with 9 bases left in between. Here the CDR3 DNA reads TGTGCCAGCAGTTTATTAACGGTCGACTATGGCTACACCTTC. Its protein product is CASSLLTVDYGYTF.

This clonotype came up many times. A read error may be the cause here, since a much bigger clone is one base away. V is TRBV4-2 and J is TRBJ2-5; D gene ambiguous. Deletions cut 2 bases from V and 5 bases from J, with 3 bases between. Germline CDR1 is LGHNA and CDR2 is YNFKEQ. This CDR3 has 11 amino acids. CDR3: CASSQWETQYF. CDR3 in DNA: TGTGCCAGCAGCCAATGGGAGACCCAGTACTTC.

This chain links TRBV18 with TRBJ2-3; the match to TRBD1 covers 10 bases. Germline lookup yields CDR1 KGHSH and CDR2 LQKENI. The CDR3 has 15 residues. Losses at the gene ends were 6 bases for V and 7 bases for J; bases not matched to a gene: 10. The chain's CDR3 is CASSLRDRGVNTQYF. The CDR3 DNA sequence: TGTGCCAGCTCCCTCCGGGACAGGGGTGTGAATACGCAGTATTTT.

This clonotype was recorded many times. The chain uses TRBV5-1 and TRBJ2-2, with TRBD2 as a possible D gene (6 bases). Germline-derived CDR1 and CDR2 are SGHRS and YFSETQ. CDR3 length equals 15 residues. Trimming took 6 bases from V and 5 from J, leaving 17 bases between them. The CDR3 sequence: CASTSPEEGTGELFF. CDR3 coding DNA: TGCGCCAGCACCTCACCCGAGGAGGGGACCGGGGAGCTGTTTTTT.